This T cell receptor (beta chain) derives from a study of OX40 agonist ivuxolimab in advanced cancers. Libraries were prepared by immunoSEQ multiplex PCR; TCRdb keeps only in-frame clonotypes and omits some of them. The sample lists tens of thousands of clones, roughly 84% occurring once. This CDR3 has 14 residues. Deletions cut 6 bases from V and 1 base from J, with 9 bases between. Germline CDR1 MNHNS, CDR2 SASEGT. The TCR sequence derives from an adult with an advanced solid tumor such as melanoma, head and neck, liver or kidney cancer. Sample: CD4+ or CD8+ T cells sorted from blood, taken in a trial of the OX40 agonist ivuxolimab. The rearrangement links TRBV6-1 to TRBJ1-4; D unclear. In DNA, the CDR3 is TGTGCCAGCAGAGAACCTGGAACTAATGAAAAACTGTTTTTT. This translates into CASREPGTNEKLFF.